This T cell receptor (beta chain) was captured by sequencing in a study of blood T cell repertoires in COVID-19. CDR3 length: 15 residues. V lost 2 bases, J lost 0 bases, and 12 bases lay in between. Germline CDR1 reads SGHRS; CDR2 reads YFSETQ. Here immunoSEQ multiplex PCR was the method, and the copy in TCRdb shows in-frame clones only, minus some. The table shows some 76,000 clones, with 82% occurring only once. The clonotype originates from a human donor in a cohort sampled during active COVID-19. Sequencing was performed on peripheral blood. V and J are TRBV5-1 and TRBJ2-7, with D possibly TRBD2 on 6 matching bases. The CDR3 region has the DNA TGCGCCAGCAGCTTCCAGGCGGGGAGCTCCTACGAGCAGTACTTC. Its protein product is CASSFQAGSSYEQYF.